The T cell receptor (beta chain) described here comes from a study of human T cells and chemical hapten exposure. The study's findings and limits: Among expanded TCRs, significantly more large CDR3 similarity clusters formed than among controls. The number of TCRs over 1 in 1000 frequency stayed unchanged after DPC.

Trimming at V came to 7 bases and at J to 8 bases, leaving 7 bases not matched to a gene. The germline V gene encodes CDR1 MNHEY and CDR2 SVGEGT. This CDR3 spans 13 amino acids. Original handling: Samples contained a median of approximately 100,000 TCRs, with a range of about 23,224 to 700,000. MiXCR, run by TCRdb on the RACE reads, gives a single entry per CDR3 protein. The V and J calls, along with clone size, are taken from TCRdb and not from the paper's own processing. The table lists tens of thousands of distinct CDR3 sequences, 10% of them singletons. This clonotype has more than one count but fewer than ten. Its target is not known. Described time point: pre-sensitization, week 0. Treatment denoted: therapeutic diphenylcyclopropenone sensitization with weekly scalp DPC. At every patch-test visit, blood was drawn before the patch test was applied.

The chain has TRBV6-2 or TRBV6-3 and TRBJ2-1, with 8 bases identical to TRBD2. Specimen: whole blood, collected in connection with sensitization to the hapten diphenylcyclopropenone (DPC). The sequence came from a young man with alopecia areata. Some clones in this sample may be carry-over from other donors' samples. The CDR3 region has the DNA TGTGCCAGCACTCTTAGCGGGGCATATGAGCAGTTCTTC. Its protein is CASTLSGAYEQFF.